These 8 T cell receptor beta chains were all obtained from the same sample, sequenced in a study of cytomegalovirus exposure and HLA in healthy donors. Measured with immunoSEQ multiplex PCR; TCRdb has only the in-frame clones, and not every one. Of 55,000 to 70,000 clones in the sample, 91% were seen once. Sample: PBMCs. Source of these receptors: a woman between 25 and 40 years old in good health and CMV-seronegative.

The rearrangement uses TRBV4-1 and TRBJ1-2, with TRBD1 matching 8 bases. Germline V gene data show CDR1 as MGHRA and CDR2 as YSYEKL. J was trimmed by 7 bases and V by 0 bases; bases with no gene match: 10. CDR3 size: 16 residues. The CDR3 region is CASSQDGGQGWGGYTF. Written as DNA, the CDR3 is TGCGCCAGCAGCCAAGATGGTGGACAGGGCTGGGGTGGCTACACCTTC.

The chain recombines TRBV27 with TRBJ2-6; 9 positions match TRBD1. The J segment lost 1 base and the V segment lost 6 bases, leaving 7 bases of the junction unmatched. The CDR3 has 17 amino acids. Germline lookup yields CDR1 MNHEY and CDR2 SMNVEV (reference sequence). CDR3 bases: TGTGCCAGCAGCAATCACAGGGGGCGTTCTGGGGCCAACGTCCTGACTTTC. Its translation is CASSNHRGRSGANVLTF.

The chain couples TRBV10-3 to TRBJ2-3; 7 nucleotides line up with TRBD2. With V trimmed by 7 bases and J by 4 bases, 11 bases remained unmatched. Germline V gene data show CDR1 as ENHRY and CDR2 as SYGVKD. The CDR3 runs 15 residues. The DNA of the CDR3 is TGTGCCATCAACACGGGGGGTCAAGGTCCAGATACGCAGTATTTT. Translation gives CAINTGGQGPDTQYF.

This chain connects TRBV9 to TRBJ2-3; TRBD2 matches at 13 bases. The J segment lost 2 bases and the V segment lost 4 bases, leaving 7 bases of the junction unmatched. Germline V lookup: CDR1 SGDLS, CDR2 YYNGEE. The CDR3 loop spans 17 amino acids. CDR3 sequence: CASSPRTSGRYTDTQYF. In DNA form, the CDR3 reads TGTGCCAGCAGCCCCCGGACTAGCGGGAGATACACAGATACGCAGTATTTT. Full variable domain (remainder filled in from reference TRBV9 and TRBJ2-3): DSGVTQTPKHLITATGQRVTLRCSPRSGDLSVYWYQQSLDQGLQFLIQYYNGEERAKGNILERFSAQQFPDLHSELNLSSLELGDSALYFCASSPRTSGRYTDTQYFGPGTRLTVL.

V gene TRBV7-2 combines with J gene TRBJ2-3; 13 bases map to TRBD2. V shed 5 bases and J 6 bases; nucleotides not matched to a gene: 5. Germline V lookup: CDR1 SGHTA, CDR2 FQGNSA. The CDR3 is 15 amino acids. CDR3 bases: TGTGCCAGCAGCGGACTAGCGGGAGTTTCGGATACGCAGTATTTT. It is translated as CASSGLAGVSDTQYF.

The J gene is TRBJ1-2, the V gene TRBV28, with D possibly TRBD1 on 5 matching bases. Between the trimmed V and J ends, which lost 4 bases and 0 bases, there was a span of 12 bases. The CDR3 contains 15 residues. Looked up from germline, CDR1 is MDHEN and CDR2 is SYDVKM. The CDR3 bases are TGTGCCAGCAGTTCAGGGTCCCTTACTAACTATGGCTACACCTTC. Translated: CASSSGSLTNYGYTF.

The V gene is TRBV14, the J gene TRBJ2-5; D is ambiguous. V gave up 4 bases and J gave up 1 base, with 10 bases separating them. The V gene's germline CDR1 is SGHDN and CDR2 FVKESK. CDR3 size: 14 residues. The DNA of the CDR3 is TGTGCCAGCAGCCGCCTACTACTCCAAGAGACCCAGTACTTC. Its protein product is CASSRLLLQETQYF.

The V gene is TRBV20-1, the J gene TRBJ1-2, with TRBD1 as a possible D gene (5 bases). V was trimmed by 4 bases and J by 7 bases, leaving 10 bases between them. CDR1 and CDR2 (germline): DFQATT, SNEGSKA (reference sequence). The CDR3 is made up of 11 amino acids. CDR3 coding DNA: TGCAGTGCTACCCGACAGTTTGGCTACACCTTC. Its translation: CSATRQFGYTF.